The subject of this entry is one T cell receptor beta chain. Its antigen is not identified. The data originate from a study of shared clonotypes between healthy human individuals. Study context: Each donor had three CD4 naive, three CD4 memory, two CD8 naive and one CD8 memory plate.

Only in-frame clones appear in the TCRdb table, and some are missing; sequencing was by immunoSEQ multiplex PCR. This table has 2 million to 2.5 million clones, 85% to 95% appearing once. General study results and limits: Memory subsets had estimated richness that was generally smaller than that of naive subsets. The authors sampled blood alone, and tissue repertoires likely differ.

With 4 bases clipped from V and 4 bases from J, the junction kept 5 bases outside the gene matches. This CDR3 spans 14 amino acids. CDR1 and CDR2 from the germline V gene are MNHNY and SVGAGI (reference sequence). This receptor was obtained from a man aged 18 to 35 in good health. Some clones in this sample may be carry-over from other donors' samples. J is TRBJ2-7 and V is TRBV6-6; TRBD1 agrees at 9 bases. What was sequenced was naive CD4+ T cells from PBMCs. Subset: CD45RA+ positively selected. CDR3 amino acids: CASSSVGQGYEQYF. The CDR3 DNA sequence: TGTGCCAGCAGTTCCGTGGGACAGGGATACGAGCAGTACTTC.